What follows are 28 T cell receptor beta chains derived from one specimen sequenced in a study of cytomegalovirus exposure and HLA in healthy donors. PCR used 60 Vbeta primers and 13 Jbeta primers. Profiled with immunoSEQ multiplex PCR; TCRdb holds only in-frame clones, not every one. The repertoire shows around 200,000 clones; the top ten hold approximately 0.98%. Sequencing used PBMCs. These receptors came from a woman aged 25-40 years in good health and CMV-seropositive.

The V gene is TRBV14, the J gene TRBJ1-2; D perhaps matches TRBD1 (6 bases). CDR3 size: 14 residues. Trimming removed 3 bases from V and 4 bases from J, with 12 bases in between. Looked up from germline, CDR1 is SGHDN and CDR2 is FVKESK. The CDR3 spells CASSQNQGSYGYTF. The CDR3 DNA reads TGTGCCAGCAGCCAGAACCAGGGGAGCTATGGCTACACCTTC.

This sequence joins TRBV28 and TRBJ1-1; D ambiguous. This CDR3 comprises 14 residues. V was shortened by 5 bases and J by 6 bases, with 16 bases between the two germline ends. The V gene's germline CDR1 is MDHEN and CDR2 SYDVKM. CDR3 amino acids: CASSIYSLTAEAFF. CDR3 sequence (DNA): TGTGCCAGCAGTATTTATAGTTTAACAGCTGAAGCTTTCTTT.

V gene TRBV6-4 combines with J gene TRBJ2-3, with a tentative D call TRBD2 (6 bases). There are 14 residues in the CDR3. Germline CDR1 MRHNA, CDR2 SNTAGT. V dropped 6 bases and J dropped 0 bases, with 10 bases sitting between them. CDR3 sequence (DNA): TGTGCCAGCAGACCGACTAGAAGCACAGATACGCAGTATTTT. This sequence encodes CASRPTRSTDTQYF.

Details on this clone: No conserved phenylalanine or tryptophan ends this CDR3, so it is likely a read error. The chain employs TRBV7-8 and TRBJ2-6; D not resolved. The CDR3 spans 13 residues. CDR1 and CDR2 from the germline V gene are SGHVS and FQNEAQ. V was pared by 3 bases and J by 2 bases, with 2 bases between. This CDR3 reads CASSFPGANVLTS. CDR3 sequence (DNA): TGTGCCAGCAGCTTTCCTGGGGCCAACGTCCTGACTTCC.

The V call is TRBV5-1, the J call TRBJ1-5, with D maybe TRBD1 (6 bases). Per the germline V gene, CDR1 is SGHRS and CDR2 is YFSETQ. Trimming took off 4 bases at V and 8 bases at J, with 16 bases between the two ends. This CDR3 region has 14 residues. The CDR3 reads CASSQTGPREPQHF. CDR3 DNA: TGCGCCAGCAGCCAGACAGGTCCTCGGGAGCCCCAGCATTTT.

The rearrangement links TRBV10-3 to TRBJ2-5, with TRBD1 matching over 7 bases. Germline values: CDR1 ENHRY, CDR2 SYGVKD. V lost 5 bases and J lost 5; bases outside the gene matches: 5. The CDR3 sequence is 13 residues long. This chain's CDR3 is CAISRQGGETQYF. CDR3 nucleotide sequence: TGTGCCATCAGTAGACAGGGCGGGGAGACCCAGTACTTC.

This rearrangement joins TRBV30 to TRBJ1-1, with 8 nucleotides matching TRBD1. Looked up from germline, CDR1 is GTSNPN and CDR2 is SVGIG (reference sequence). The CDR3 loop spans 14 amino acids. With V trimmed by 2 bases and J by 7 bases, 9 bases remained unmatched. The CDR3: CAWSIQGAPGEAFF. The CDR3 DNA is TGTGCCTGGAGTATCCAGGGGGCTCCTGGTGAAGCTTTCTTT.

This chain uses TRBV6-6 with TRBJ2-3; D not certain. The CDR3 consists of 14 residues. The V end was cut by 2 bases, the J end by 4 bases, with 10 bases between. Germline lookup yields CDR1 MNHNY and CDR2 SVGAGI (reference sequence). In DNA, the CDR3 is TGTGCCAGCAGTTACCAAACCCGCGCAGATACGCAGTATTTT. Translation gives CASSYQTRADTQYF.

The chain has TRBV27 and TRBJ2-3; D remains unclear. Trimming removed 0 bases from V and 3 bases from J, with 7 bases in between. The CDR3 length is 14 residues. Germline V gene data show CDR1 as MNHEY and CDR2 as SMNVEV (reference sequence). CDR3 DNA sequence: TGTGCCAGCAGTTTATCGGCTCCTACAGATACGCAGTATTTT. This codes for CASSLSAPTDTQYF.

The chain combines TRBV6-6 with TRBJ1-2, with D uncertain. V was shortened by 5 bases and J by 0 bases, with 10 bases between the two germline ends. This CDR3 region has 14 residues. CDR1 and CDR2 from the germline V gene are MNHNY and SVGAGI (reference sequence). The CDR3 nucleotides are TGTGCCAGCAGTAACCCCTCAGCTAACTATGGCTACACCTTC. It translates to CASSNPSANYGYTF.

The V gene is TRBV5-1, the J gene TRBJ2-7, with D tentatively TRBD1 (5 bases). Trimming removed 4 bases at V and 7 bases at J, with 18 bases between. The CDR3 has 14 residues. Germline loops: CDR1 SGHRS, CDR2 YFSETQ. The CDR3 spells CASSPQGPHGEQYF. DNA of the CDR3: TGCGCCAGCAGCCCCCAGGGTCCCCATGGGGAGCAGTACTTC.

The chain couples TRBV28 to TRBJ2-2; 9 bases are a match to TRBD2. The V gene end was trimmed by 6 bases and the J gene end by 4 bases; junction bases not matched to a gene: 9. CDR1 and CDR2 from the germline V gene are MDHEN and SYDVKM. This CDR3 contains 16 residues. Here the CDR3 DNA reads TGTGCCAGCAGCCTATCAATAGCGGGAGTCACCGGGGAGCTGTTTTTT. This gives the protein CASSLSIAGVTGELFF.

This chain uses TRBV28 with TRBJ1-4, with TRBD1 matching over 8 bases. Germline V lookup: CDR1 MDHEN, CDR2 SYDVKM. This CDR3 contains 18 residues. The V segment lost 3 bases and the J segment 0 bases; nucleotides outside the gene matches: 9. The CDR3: CASSFSLGQVATNEKLFF. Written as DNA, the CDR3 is TGTGCCAGCAGTTTTTCTTTGGGACAGGTCGCAACTAATGAAAAACTGTTTTTT.

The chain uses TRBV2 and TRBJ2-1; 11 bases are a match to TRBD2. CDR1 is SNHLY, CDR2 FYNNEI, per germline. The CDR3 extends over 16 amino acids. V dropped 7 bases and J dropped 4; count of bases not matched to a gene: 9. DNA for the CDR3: TGTGCCAGCACCGAAAGGGGGACTAGCGGATACAATGAGCAGTTCTTC. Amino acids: CASTERGTSGYNEQFF.

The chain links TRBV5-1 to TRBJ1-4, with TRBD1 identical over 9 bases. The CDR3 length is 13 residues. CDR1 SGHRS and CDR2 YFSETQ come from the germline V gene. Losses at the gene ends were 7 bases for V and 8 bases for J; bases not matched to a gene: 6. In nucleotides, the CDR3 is TGCGCCAGCTCGGGACAGGGTATCGAAAAACTGTTTTTT. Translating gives CASSGQGIEKLFF.

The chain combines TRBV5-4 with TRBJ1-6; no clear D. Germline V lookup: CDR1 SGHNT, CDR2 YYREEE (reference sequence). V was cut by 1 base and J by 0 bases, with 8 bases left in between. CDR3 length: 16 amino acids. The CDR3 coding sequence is TGTGCCAGCAGCTTGAGCGGCAGCTCCTATAATTCACCCCTCCACTTT. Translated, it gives CASSLSGSSYNSPLHF.

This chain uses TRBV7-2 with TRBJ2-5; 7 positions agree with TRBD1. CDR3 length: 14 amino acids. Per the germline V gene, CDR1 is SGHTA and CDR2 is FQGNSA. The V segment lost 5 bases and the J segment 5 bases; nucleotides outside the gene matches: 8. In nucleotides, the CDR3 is TGTGCCAGCAGCCGCTACAGGGGAACGGAGACCCAGTACTTC. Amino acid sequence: CASSRYRGTETQYF.

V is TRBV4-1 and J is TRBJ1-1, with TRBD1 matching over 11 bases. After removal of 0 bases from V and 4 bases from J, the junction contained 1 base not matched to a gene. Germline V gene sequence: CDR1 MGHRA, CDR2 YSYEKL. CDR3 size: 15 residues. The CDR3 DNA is TGCGCCAGCAGCCAAGAAGGGACAGGGGGCACTGAAGCTTTCTTT. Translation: CASSQEGTGGTEAFF.

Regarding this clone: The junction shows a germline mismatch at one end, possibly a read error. CDR3 nucleotides: TGCAGTGCTAGAGGGCGACAGGTTGACTTC. Translating it yields CSARGRQVDF. The chain joins TRBV20-1 to TRBJ2-7, with D possibly matching TRBD1 (6 bases). Germline V lookup: CDR1 DFQATT, CDR2 SNEGSKA (reference sequence). The CDR3 loop spans 10 amino acids.

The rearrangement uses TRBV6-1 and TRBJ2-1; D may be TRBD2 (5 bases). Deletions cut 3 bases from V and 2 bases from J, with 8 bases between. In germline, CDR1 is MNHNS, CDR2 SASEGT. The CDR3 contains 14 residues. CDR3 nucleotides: TGTGCCAGCAGTGAGTCCGGGACCTACAATGAGCAGTTCTTC. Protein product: CASSESGTYNEQFF.

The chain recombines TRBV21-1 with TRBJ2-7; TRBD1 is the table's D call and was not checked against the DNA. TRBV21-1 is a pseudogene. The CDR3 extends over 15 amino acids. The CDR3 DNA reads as TGTGCCAGCAGCAACCTCCAAGGGGTGGACTACGAGCAGTACTTC. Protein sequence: CASSNLQGVDYEQYF.

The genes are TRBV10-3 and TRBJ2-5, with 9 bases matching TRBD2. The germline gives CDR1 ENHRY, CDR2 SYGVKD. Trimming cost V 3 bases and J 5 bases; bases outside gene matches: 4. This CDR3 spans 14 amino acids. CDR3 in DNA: TGTGCCATCAGTGATCCGGCGGGAGGGGAGACCCAGTACTTC. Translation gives CAISDPAGGETQYF.

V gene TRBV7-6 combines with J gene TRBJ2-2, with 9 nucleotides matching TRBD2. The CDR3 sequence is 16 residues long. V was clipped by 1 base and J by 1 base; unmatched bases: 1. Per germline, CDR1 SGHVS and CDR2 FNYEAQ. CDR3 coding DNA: TGTGCCAGCAGCTTAGTTAGCGGGAGGAACACCGGGGAGCTGTTTTTT. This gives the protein CASSLVSGRNTGELFF. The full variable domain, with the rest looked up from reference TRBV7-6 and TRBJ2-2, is GAGVSQSPRYKVTKRGQDVALRCDPISGHVSLYWYRQALGQGPEFLTYFNYEAQQDKSGLPNDRFSAERPEGSISTLTIQRTEQRDSAMYRCASSLVSGRNTGELFFGEGSRLTVL.

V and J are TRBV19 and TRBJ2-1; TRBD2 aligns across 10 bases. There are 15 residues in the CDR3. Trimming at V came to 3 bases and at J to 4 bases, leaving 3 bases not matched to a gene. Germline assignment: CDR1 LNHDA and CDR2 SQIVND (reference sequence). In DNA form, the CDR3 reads TGTGCCAGTAGTATCGATAGCGGGGGGTACAATGAGCAGTTCTTC. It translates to CASSIDSGGYNEQFF.

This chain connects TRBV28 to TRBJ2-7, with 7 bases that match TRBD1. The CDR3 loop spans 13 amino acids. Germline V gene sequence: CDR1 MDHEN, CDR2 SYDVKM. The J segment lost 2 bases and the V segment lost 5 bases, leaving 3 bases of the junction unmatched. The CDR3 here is CASSGQAPYEQYF. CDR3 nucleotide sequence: TGTGCCAGCAGTGGACAGGCCCCCTACGAGCAGTACTTC.

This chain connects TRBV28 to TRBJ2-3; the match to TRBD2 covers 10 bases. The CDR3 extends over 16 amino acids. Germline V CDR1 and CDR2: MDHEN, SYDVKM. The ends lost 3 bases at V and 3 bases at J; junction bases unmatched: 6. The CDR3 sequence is CASSFASGGGTDTQYF. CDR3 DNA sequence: TGTGCCAGCAGTTTCGCTAGCGGGGGAGGGACAGATACGCAGTATTTT.

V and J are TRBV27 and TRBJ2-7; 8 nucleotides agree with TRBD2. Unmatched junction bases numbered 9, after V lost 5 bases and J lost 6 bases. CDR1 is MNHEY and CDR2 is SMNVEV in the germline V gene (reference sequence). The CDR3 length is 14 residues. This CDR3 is CASSPGLGGREQYF. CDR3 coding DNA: TGTGCCAGCAGTCCGGGACTAGGGGGGCGCGAGCAGTACTTC.

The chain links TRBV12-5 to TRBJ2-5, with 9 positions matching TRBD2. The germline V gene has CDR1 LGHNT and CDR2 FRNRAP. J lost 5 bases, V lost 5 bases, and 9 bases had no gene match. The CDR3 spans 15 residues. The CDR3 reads CASGRGGRAVETQYF. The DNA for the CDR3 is TGTGCTAGTGGTCGGGGCGGGAGGGCCGTTGAGACCCAGTACTTC.